Listed below are T cell receptor beta chains from one sample, sequenced in a study of shared clonotypes between healthy human individuals. Only in-frame clones appear in the TCRdb table, and some are missing; sequencing was by immunoSEQ multiplex PCR. The table records about 560,000 clones, around 78% of them present only once. The sequenced sample was PBMCs. The origin of the receptors is a woman between 40 and 55 years old in good health. Some clones in this sample may be carry-over from other donors' samples. CDR3s include the opening cysteine and the closing phenylalanine or tryptophan. The order of the fields is V gene, D gene, J gene, clone size, CDR3 protein, CDR3 DNA. The D gene is left open where the match is weak. Not every row has a clone size; where given, it reads once, few, many or a size class.

V gene: TRBV27; D gene: -; J gene: TRBJ1-2; clone size: -; CDR3 protein: CASSLSPRGYGYTF; CDR3 DNA: TGTGCCAGCAGTTTATCGCCACGAGGGTATGGCTACACCTTC
V gene: TRBV21-1; D gene: -; J gene: TRBJ2-1; clone size: once; CDR3 protein: CASSNLPGPGVYNEQFF; CDR3 DNA: TGTGCCAGCAGCAACCTCCCGGGACCTGGGGTATACAATGAGCAGTTCTTC
V gene: TRBV18; D gene: TRBD2; J gene: TRBJ2-1; clone size: -; CDR3 protein: CASSPDELAGEFF; CDR3 DNA: TGTGCCAGCTCACCCGACGAACTAGCGGGAGAGTTCTTC
V gene: TRBV7-7; D gene: -; J gene: TRBJ2-5; clone size: -; CDR3 protein: CASTQTRGETQYF; CDR3 DNA: TGTGCCAGCACCCAAACCCGGGGGGAGACCCAGTACTTC
V gene: TRBV2; D gene: TRBD2; J gene: TRBJ2-7; clone size: -; CDR3 protein: CASSGRLAAPGEQYF; CDR3 DNA: TGTGCCAGCAGTGGGCGACTAGCGGCCCCAGGTGAGCAGTACTTC
V gene: TRBV6-1; D gene: -; J gene: TRBJ2-3; clone size: once; CDR3 protein: CASSARDTQYF; CDR3 DNA: TGTGCCAGCAGCGCCAGAGATACGCAGTATTTT
V gene: TRBV29-1; D gene: TRBD1; J gene: TRBJ2-3; clone size: -; CDR3 protein: CSSRDRVGTDTQYF; CDR3 DNA: TGCAGCTCCCGGGACAGGGTCGGCACAGATACGCAGTATTTT
V gene: TRBV7-2; D gene: TRBD1; J gene: TRBJ1-2; clone size: -; CDR3 protein: CASSPGTGNLYGYTF; CDR3 DNA: TGTGCCAGCAGCCCCGGGACAGGCAACCTCTATGGCTACACCTTC
V gene: TRBV6-1; D gene: -; J gene: TRBJ1-5; clone size: -; CDR3 protein: CASNLQGSNQPQHF; CDR3 DNA: TGTGCCAGCAATCTACAGGGCTCCAATCAGCCCCAGCATTTT
V gene: TRBV5-1; D gene: -; J gene: TRBJ2-3; clone size: -; CDR3 protein: CASSTPRGERHRDTQYF; CDR3 DNA: TGCGCCAGCAGCACACCCCGGGGAGAGCGGCACCGAGATACGCAGTATTTT
V gene: TRBV28; D gene: -; J gene: TRBJ1-1; clone size: -; CDR3 protein: CASRLPQNTEAFF; CDR3 DNA: TGTGCCAGCAGGCTACCCCAGAACACTGAAGCTTTCTTT
V gene: TRBV5-4; D gene: TRBD2; J gene: TRBJ2-5; clone size: few; CDR3 protein: CASSREGRVETQYF; CDR3 DNA: TGTGCCAGCAGTAGGGAGGGCCGGGTAGAGACCCAGTACTTC
V gene: TRBV18; D gene: -; J gene: TRBJ2-7; clone size: -; CDR3 protein: CASSPGADLYEQYF; CDR3 DNA: TGTGCCAGCTCACCAGGGGCAGATCTCTACGAGCAGTACTTC
V gene: TRBV7-6; D gene: -; J gene: TRBJ2-7; clone size: -; CDR3 protein: CASSPKGDVYEQYF; CDR3 DNA: TGTGCCAGCAGCCCCAAAGGGGATGTCTACGAGCAGTACTTC
V gene: TRBV7-9; D gene: TRBD2; J gene: TRBJ2-7; clone size: many; CDR3 protein: CASSSLAGGSGEQYF; CDR3 DNA: TGTGCCAGCAGCTCCCTAGCGGGAGGGTCGGGGGAGCAGTACTTC
V gene: TRBV7-6; D gene: -; J gene: TRBJ2-7; clone size: -; CDR3 protein: CASSLFPPGTAGGEQYF; CDR3 DNA: TGTGCCAGCAGCTTATTCCCCCCCGGGACTGCCGGGGGCGAGCAGTACTTC
V gene: TRBV5-4; D gene: -; J gene: TRBJ2-5; clone size: -; CDR3 protein: CASSLAVTEETQYF; CDR3 DNA: TGTGCCAGCAGCTTGGCCGTGACAGAAGAGACCCAGTACTTC
V gene: TRBV7-2; D gene: -; J gene: TRBJ2-1; clone size: -; CDR3 protein: CASSFSNLAEQFF; CDR3 DNA: TGTGCCAGCAGCTTTTCCAACCTAGCGGAGCAGTTCTTC
V gene: TRBV6-5; D gene: -; J gene: TRBJ1-2; clone size: few; CDR3 protein: CASTRRDILDYGYTF; CDR3 DNA: TGTGCCAGCACCCGCAGGGACATTCTTGACTATGGCTACACCTTC
V gene: TRBV5-1; D gene: -; J gene: TRBJ2-2; clone size: -; CDR3 protein: CASSPGQLANTGELFF; CDR3 DNA: TGCGCCAGCAGCCCAGGACAGCTTGCGAACACCGGGGAGCTGTTTTTT
V gene: TRBV5-1; D gene: TRBD1; J gene: TRBJ2-3; clone size: -; CDR3 protein: CASRAMGAPRGHGPTDTQYF; CDR3 DNA: TGCGCCAGCAGAGCAATGGGAGCACCGAGGGGGCACGGACCCACAGATACGCAGTATTTT
V gene: TRBV19; D gene: -; J gene: TRBJ1-1; clone size: -; CDR3 protein: CASVREGERSEAFF; CDR3 DNA: TGTGCCAGCGTCCGTGAAGGCGAAAGGTCTGAAGCTTTCTTT
V gene: TRBV27; D gene: -; J gene: TRBJ1-5; clone size: -; CDR3 protein: CASKLNRNQPQHF; CDR3 DNA: TGTGCCAGCAAACTGAACAGGAATCAGCCCCAGCATTTT
V gene: TRBV28; D gene: -; J gene: TRBJ2-1; clone size: once; CDR3 protein: CASSLMDYYNEQFF; CDR3 DNA: TGTGCCAGCAGCTTGATGGACTATTACAATGAGCAGTTCTTC
V gene: TRBV28; D gene: -; J gene: TRBJ1-4; clone size: -; CDR3 protein: CASSLGVANEKLFF; CDR3 DNA: TGTGCCAGCAGTTTAGGTGTTGCTAATGAAAAACTGTTTTTT